The rows below give T cell receptor beta chains drawn from one sample of a study of blood T cells in healthy people across ages. TCRdb called the 5' RACE reads again in MiXCR, with one record for every CDR3 protein. The table has about 780,000 distinct CDR3 sequences, roughly 24% seen once. The sample also formed part of further work on T cells of mothers and their children.

Material for sequencing was blood. The receptor set was obtained from a boy aged 5 to 17 in good health. The CDR3 runs from the conserved cysteine through the conserved F or W. D genes are given only for firm matches. Clone size appears in some rows only: once, few, many, or a class for an expanded clone.

D gene: NA
clone size: NA
V gene: TRBV7-9
J gene: TRBJ2-3
CDR3 DNA: TGTGCCAGCAGCTTCCTGGCGGGACCGAGCACAGATACGCAGTATTTT
CDR3 protein: CASSFLAGPSTDTQYF

D gene: NA
clone size: NA
V gene: TRBV20-1
J gene: TRBJ2-1
CDR3 DNA: TGCAGTGCTAAACCGACAGGAAACAATGAGCAGTTCTTC
CDR3 protein: CSAKPTGNNEQFF

D gene: TRBD1
clone size: NA
V gene: TRBV15
J gene: TRBJ1-1
CDR3 DNA: TGTGCCACCAGCGCTGGTACAGGGGGCATTACTGAAGCTTTCTTT
CDR3 protein: CATSAGTGGITEAFF

D gene: NA
clone size: few
V gene: TRBV5-1
J gene: TRBJ2-1
CDR3 DNA: TGCGCCAGCAGCTTGGAAGGGAGAAGCAATGAGCAGTTCTTC
CDR3 protein: CASSLEGRSNEQFF

D gene: NA
clone size: NA
V gene: TRBV7-2
J gene: TRBJ2-5
CDR3 DNA: TGTGCCAGCAGCTTAGACAGGGTGAAAGAGACCCTGTACTTC
CDR3 protein: CASSLDRVKETLYF

D gene: NA
clone size: few
V gene: TRBV19
J gene: TRBJ1-4
CDR3 DNA: TGTGCCAGTGGGCGACAGACAACTAATGAAAAACTGTTTTTT
CDR3 protein: CASGRQTTNEKLFF

D gene: NA
clone size: once
V gene: TRBV6-6
J gene: TRBJ1-4
CDR3 DNA: TGTGCCAGCAGTTTCTCCGGGGAAGGAAAACTGTTTTTT
CDR3 protein: CASSFSGEGKLFF

D gene: NA
clone size: few
V gene: TRBV24-1
J gene: TRBJ2-2
CDR3 DNA: TGTGCCACCAGTGTCCCGGGGCTTGAGCTGTTTTTT
CDR3 protein: CATSVPGLELFF

D gene: NA
clone size: NA
V gene: TRBV10-3
J gene: TRBJ1-2
CDR3 DNA: TGTGCCATCAGTGAGCCACCGGGACCCCCACTTAATAACTATGGCTACACCTTC
CDR3 protein: CAISEPPGPPLNNYGYTF

D gene: NA
clone size: few
V gene: TRBV30
J gene: TRBJ1-5
CDR3 DNA: TGTGCCTGGGGGAGCGATCAGCCCCAGCATTTT
CDR3 protein: CAWGSDQPQHF

D gene: NA
clone size: few
V gene: TRBV30
J gene: TRBJ2-5
CDR3 DNA: TGTGCCTGGAGTGTAGGCGCGGGGGACATACCGGGGGAGACCCAGTACTTC
CDR3 protein: CAWSVGAGDIPGETQYF

D gene: NA
clone size: NA
V gene: TRBV20-1
J gene: TRBJ1-2
CDR3 DNA: TGCAGTGCTAGGCAGCCGGAGGGTTACTATGGCTACACCTTC
CDR3 protein: CSARQPEGYYGYTF

D gene: TRBD2
clone size: NA
V gene: TRBV29-1
J gene: TRBJ2-7
CDR3 DNA: TGCAGCGTTGAAGATCAAGGTAGCGGGGCCGAAGGAGAGCAGTACTTC
CDR3 protein: CSVEDQGSGAEGEQYF

D gene: TRBD2
clone size: NA
V gene: TRBV12-3/TRBV12-4
J gene: TRBJ2-2
CDR3 DNA: TGTGCCAGCACCCCAATCGGGGGGATAAACACCGGGGAGCTGTTTTTT
CDR3 protein: CASTPIGGINTGELFF

D gene: NA
clone size: NA
V gene: TRBV15
J gene: TRBJ2-1
CDR3 DNA: TGTGCCACCAGCAGAGAAGGGGTGAACACCTACAATGAGCAGTTCTTC
CDR3 protein: CATSREGVNTYNEQFF

D gene: TRBD2
clone size: few
V gene: TRBV9
J gene: TRBJ2-5
CDR3 DNA: TGTGCCAGCAGCGCCCCAGTTACGGGGGGTTACTTCCAAGAGACCCAGTACTTC
CDR3 protein: CASSAPVTGGYFQETQYF

D gene: TRBD2
clone size: NA
V gene: TRBV7-7
J gene: TRBJ2-5
CDR3 DNA: TGTGCTAGCAGCTCGATAGCGGGGGGGCCGGAGACCCAGTACTTC
CDR3 protein: CASSSIAGGPETQYF

D gene: NA
clone size: NA
V gene: TRBV7-9
J gene: TRBJ2-1
CDR3 DNA: TGTGCCAGCGGTTATTCCAATGAGCAGTTCTTC
CDR3 protein: CASGYSNEQFF

D gene: TRBD1
clone size: NA
V gene: TRBV12-3/TRBV12-4
J gene: TRBJ1-1
CDR3 DNA: TGTGCCAGCAGGGCCGGACAGGTAGAGAACATTGAAGCTTTCTTT
CDR3 protein: CASRAGQVENIEAFF

D gene: NA
clone size: NA
V gene: TRBV14
J gene: TRBJ1-1
CDR3 DNA: TGTGCCAGCAGCCAAGATTACCAGAAGGAGGGGCGAACTGAAGCTTTCTTT
CDR3 protein: CASSQDYQKEGRTEAFF

D gene: NA
clone size: few
V gene: TRBV7-9
J gene: TRBJ1-2
CDR3 DNA: TGTGCCAGCAGCTTAGGGGAGACAGTCTATGGCTACACCTTC
CDR3 protein: CASSLGETVYGYTF

D gene: NA
clone size: NA
V gene: TRBV5-5
J gene: TRBJ2-2
CDR3 DNA: TGTGCCAGCAGCTCCGAGGGCGGGTCCGGGGAGCTGTTTTTT
CDR3 protein: CASSSEGGSGELFF

D gene: TRBD2
clone size: NA
V gene: TRBV15
J gene: TRBJ2-7
CDR3 DNA: TGTGCCACCAGCAGAGCCGGGGGGGGGACTCCTTCCTACGAGCAGTACTTC
CDR3 protein: CATSRAGGGTPSYEQYF

D gene: NA
clone size: NA
V gene: TRBV4-2
J gene: TRBJ1-2
CDR3 DNA: TGTGCCAGCAGCCAAGGGACAGTAAATAACTATGGCTACACCTTC
CDR3 protein: CASSQGTVNNYGYTF

D gene: TRBD1
clone size: NA
V gene: TRBV2
J gene: TRBJ2-7
CDR3 DNA: TGTGCCACTCGGGACAGGGGCTACGAGCAGTACTTC
CDR3 protein: CATRDRGYEQYF

D gene: NA
clone size: NA
V gene: TRBV7-9
J gene: TRBJ1-1
CDR3 DNA: TGTGCCAGCAGCCCAGGATGGAGGGGAACTGAAGCTTTCTTT
CDR3 protein: CASSPGWRGTEAFF

D gene: NA
clone size: NA
V gene: TRBV6-5
J gene: TRBJ1-6
CDR3 DNA: TGTGCCAGCAGTTACTCGTGGAGGGGCGGCTCACCCCTCCACTTT
CDR3 protein: CASSYSWRGGSPLHF

D gene: NA
clone size: NA
V gene: TRBV7-2
J gene: TRBJ2-2
CDR3 DNA: TGTGCCAGCAGCTTAAACGGTCAACTTGGCGGGGAGCTGTTTTTT
CDR3 protein: CASSLNGQLGGELFF

D gene: NA
clone size: NA
V gene: TRBV10-2
J gene: TRBJ2-5
CDR3 DNA: TGCGCCAGCAGTGACCCGAGGGGTGGGTGGGGAGAGACCCAGTACTTC
CDR3 protein: CASSDPRGGWGETQYF

D gene: NA
clone size: few
V gene: TRBV18
J gene: TRBJ1-3
CDR3 DNA: TGTGCCAGCTCCGACGGCAGACTTGGAAACACCATATATTTT
CDR3 protein: CASSDGRLGNTIYF

D gene: NA
clone size: NA
V gene: TRBV7-9
J gene: TRBJ2-7
CDR3 DNA: TGTGCCAGCAGCAACCGGGATACCTACGAGCAGTACTTC
CDR3 protein: CASSNRDTYEQYF

D gene: NA
clone size: NA
V gene: TRBV20-1
J gene: TRBJ2-6
CDR3 DNA: TGCAGTGCTAGAGACGGGGGGCGACCATCTGGGGCCAACGTCCTGACTTTC
CDR3 protein: CSARDGGRPSGANVLTF

D gene: NA
clone size: NA
V gene: TRBV7-9
J gene: TRBJ1-2
CDR3 DNA: TGTGCCAGCAGCTTATCCAGGGATGAATTCGTGGGTGGCTACACCTTC
CDR3 protein: CASSLSRDEFVGGYTF

D gene: TRBD1
clone size: few
V gene: TRBV2
J gene: TRBJ2-2
CDR3 DNA: TGTGCCAGCAGGGAACAGGGGGGTAACACCGGGGAGCTGTCTTTT
CDR3 protein: CASREQGGNTGELSF

D gene: NA
clone size: NA
V gene: TRBV4-1
J gene: TRBJ2-7
CDR3 DNA: TGCGCCAGCAGTCATAGTCTGGGGGGTGGGACCTACGAGCAGTACTTC
CDR3 protein: CASSHSLGGGTYEQYF

D gene: NA
clone size: once
V gene: TRBV7-9
J gene: TRBJ2-7
CDR3 DNA: TGTGCCAGCAGCTTACAGGCAGGATCCTACGAGCAGTACTTC
CDR3 protein: CASSLQAGSYEQYF

D gene: TRBD1
clone size: NA
V gene: TRBV2
J gene: TRBJ2-2
CDR3 DNA: TGTGCCAGCAGTGAAGCAGGGGGCGGGACCGGGGAGCTGTTTTTT
CDR3 protein: CASSEAGGGTGELFF

D gene: NA
clone size: few
V gene: TRBV7-9
J gene: TRBJ1-3
CDR3 DNA: TGTGCCAGCAGCCGAGGGACACCCATATATTTT
CDR3 protein: CASSRGTPIYF

D gene: TRBD1
clone size: many
V gene: TRBV3-1
J gene: TRBJ2-5
CDR3 DNA: TGTGCCAGCAGCCAAAACAGGGGGCAAGAGACCCAGTACTTC
CDR3 protein: CASSQNRGQETQYF

D gene: TRBD1
clone size: few
V gene: TRBV6-1
J gene: TRBJ2-1
CDR3 DNA: TGTGCCAGCAGCAGAACAAGGGACAGGGGATACAATGAGCAGTTCTTC
CDR3 protein: CASSRTRDRGYNEQFF

D gene: TRBD2
clone size: NA
V gene: TRBV9
J gene: TRBJ2-1
CDR3 DNA: TGTGCCAGCAGCCCTAGGGAGGGGATCGGCAATGAGCAGTTCTTC
CDR3 protein: CASSPREGIGNEQFF